This TCR beta chain was captured by sequencing in a study of Ad26.COV2.S vaccination and SARS-CoV-2 variants. Study results and caveats: Recipients of either vaccine or placebo displayed similar breadth of non-spike TCRs. Reportedly, spike-specific CD8+ and CD4+ T cell responses achieved substantial breadth once vaccination had taken place. Spike-specific TCR breadth in vaccine recipients exceeded that seen in placebo recipients.

Comments on this clone: As yet, its antigen is unknown.

Treatment denoted: roughly 20 received Ad26.COV2.S at low or high dose, single or two shots; about five received placebo; per-sample allocation not given. Day 63 after the first injection of vaccine or placebo was the sampling time. The donor was a Boston adult aged 18-55 years. The protocol was immunoSEQ multiplex PCR, while the TCRdb copy is restricted to in-frame clones and leaves out a portion. The sample consists of some 400,000 clones, 70% to 90% of them appearing once. CDR3 length equals 13 residues. Per germline, CDR1 LGHDT and CDR2 YNNKEL (reference sequence). The V end was cut by 1 base, the J end by 12 bases, with 15 bases between.

The sequencing used peripheral blood, collected in a trial of Ad26.COV2.S vaccine versus placebo. The chain employs TRBV3-1 (or the pseudogene TRBV3-2) and TRBJ1-2, with no clear D. The clonotype comes from a person aged 18-60 years who received the Ad26.COV2.S COVID-19 vaccine or a placebo. The DNA for the CDR3 is TGTGCCAGCAGCCAAGGGGGTTGGGATGGGGACACCTTC. This codes for CASSQGGWDGDTF.